This TCR beta chain emerged from a study of T cell changes during pregnancy in multiple sclerosis. Assay: immunoSEQ multiplex PCR; the TCRdb copy retains only in-frame clones and omits some. The table shows under 70,000 clones, with about nine tenths occurring only once. The source of this sequence is a female donor in good health, enrolled as a control in a pregnancy study. Here the sequenced sample was peripheral blood, taken after pregnancy.

CDR3 nucleotides: TGTGCCAGCAGCCTAGGGGGCGTGGATGGCTACACCTTC. Its protein is CASSLGGVDGYTF. This chain joins TRBV28 and TRBJ1-2, with TRBD1 matching over 7 bases. The CDR3 consists of 13 residues. Trimming cost V 6 bases and J 6 bases; bases outside gene matches: 7. Germline CDR1 reads MDHEN; CDR2 reads SYDVKM.